A selection of T cell receptor beta chains follows, all from one sample in a study of blood T cell repertoires in COVID-19. Method: immunoSEQ multiplex PCR; TCRdb's copy keeps in-frame clones and lacks some. The sample consists of roughly 65,000 clones, 86% of them appearing once. Sequenced sample: peripheral blood. The receptor set was obtained from a man in his fifties with acute or convalescent COVID-19. The CDR3 runs from the conserved cysteine through the conserved F or W. A D gene is named only where the DNA matches it firmly. Clone size is given for some rows only: seen once, a few or many times, or a class if the clone is expanded.

J gene | clone size | V gene | D gene | CDR3 protein | CDR3 DNA
TRBJ1-5 | once | TRBV9 | NA | CASSVEGSGDQHF | TGTGCCAGCAGCGTAGAAGGAAGCGGAGACCAGCATTTT
TRBJ1-5 | NA | TRBV30 | NA | CAWDTGPNQPQHF | TGTGCCTGGGATACAGGGCCCAATCAGCCCCAGCATTTT
TRBJ1-1 | NA | TRBV15 | NA | CGSGGVGNAEAFF | TGTGGCAGCGGGGGCGTGGGCAACGCTGAAGCTTTCTTT
TRBJ2-1 | NA | TRBV5-1 | TRBD2 | CASSLAGTSGGSSYNEQFF | TGCGCCAGCAGCTTGGCCGGGACTAGCGGAGGTAGCTCCTACAATGAGCAGTTCTTC
TRBJ2-2 | NA | TRBV18 | NA | CASSPGLTPTGELFF | TGTGCCAGCTCACCCGGACTTACCCCCACCGGGGAGCTGTTTTTT
TRBJ2-5 | NA | TRBV2 | NA | CASSAGQWGWDQYF | TGTGCCAGCAGTGCTGGACAGTGGGGATGGGACCAGTACTTC
TRBJ2-1 | NA | TRBV10-3 | TRBD2 | CAISVTSGRTNEQFF | TGTGCCATCAGCGTGACTAGCGGGAGGACCAATGAGCAGTTCTTC
TRBJ2-1 | NA | TRBV14 | NA | CASSQELSWAGSNPGDEQFF | TGTGCCAGCAGCCAAGAGTTGTCTTGGGCAGGATCCAACCCCGGGGATGAGCAGTTCTTC
TRBJ2-1 | NA | TRBV3-1/TRBV3-2 | TRBD2 | CASSQDSGSGGSHRNEQFF | TGTGCCAGCAGCCAAGATTCGGGTAGCGGGGGTTCTCACCGCAATGAGCAGTTCTTC
TRBJ1-6 | NA | TRBV7-9 | NA | CASSLDSYNSPLHF | TGTGCCAGCAGCTTAGACAGCTATAATTCACCCCTCCACTTT
TRBJ2-1 | NA | TRBV5-1 | NA | CASTIRGGSYNEQFF | TGCGCCAGCACCATCCGAGGTGGCTCCTACAATGAGCAGTTCTTC
TRBJ2-2 | NA | TRBV20-1 | TRBD2 | CSASLAGGTGELFF | TGCAGTGCTAGTCTAGCGGGTGGCACCGGGGAGCTGTTTTTT
TRBJ2-3 | NA | TRBV6-5 | TRBD1 | CASSKGQVTDTQYF | TGTGCCAGCAGTAAGGGACAGGTCACAGATACGCAGTATTTT
TRBJ1-2 | NA | TRBV10-3 | NA | CAISGELDYGYTF | TGTGCCATCAGTGGGGAGTTGGACTATGGCTACACCTTC